Listed below are T cell receptor beta chains from one sample, sequenced in a study of response to subunit inactivated influenza vaccine. TCRdb analysed the RT-PCR reads with MiXCR anew, one entry per CDR3 protein. The sample yields about 500,000 distinct CDR3 sequences, approximately 16% seen once. This material consisted of CD4+ T cells sorted from PBMCs, taken less than 30 months after vaccination. Source of these receptors: a man aged 50-75 years who received an inactivated influenza vaccine. CDR3s include the opening cysteine and the closing phenylalanine or tryptophan. D genes are given only for firm matches. Only some rows state a clone size, as once, few, many or a class for expanded clones.

J,V,size,D,CDR3,DNA
TRBJ1-2,TRBV11-1,.,.,CASSLERTANYGYTF,TGTGCCAGCAGCTTAGAAAGGACAGCAAACTATGGCTACACCTTC
TRBJ2-7,TRBV7-2,medium-sized,TRBD2,CASSLVMLAGVYEQYF,TGTGCCAGCAGCTTAGTGATGCTAGCGGGAGTCTACGAGCAGTACTTC
TRBJ2-3,TRBV29-1,few,.,CSGGDSRTTSTDTQYF,TGCAGCGGGGGGGACAGCCGAACTACTAGCACAGATACGCAGTATTTT
TRBJ2-3,TRBV27,.,.,CASTVWGSGGTDTQYF,TGTGCCAGCACCGTTTGGGGGTCAGGGGGCACAGATACGCAGTATTTT
TRBJ2-2,TRBV4-1,.,.,CASSQDRVITGELFF,TGCGCCAGCAGCCAAGACAGGGTGATAACCGGGGAGCTGTTTTTT
TRBJ2-3,TRBV18,.,.,CASSPDIADTQYF,TGTGCCAGCTCACCAGATATAGCAGATACGCAGTATTTT
TRBJ2-3,TRBV5-1,many,TRBD1,CASSAQQGDTQYF,TGCGCCAGCAGCGCCCAACAGGGGGATACGCAGTATTTT
TRBJ2-1,TRBV5-6,.,TRBD1,CASSWGQGAGNEQFF,TGTGCCAGCAGCTGGGGACAGGGGGCTGGAAATGAGCAGTTCTTC
TRBJ2-1,TRBV24-1,.,TRBD2,CATSDPTSGGDNEQFF,TGTGCCACCAGTGACCCGACTAGCGGGGGGGACAATGAGCAGTTCTTC
TRBJ2-7,TRBV11-2,few,.,CASSLVLGVSYEQYF,TGTGCCAGCAGCTTAGTCCTCGGGGTATCCTACGAGCAGTACTTC
TRBJ1-6,TRBV14,.,.,CASSQAYNSPLHF,TGTGCCAGCAGCCAAGCCTATAATTCACCCCTCCACTTT
TRBJ2-1,TRBV11-1,.,TRBD1,CASRGDSFYNEQFF,TGTGCCAGCAGAGGGGACAGCTTCTACAATGAGCAGTTCTTC
TRBJ1-1,TRBV9,.,TRBD1,CASSVRSGGVAEAFF,TGTGCCAGCAGCGTCCGCTCAGGGGGAGTCGCTGAAGCTTTCTTT
TRBJ2-5,TRBV29-1,once,TRBD1,CSATGPLRETQYF,TGCAGCGCGACAGGGCCTCTGAGGGAGACCCAGTACTTC
TRBJ2-5,TRBV7-2,.,.,CASSFRREETQYF,TGTGCCAGCAGCTTTAGGAGGGAAGAGACCCAGTACTTC
TRBJ2-3,TRBV10-3,many,.,CAISDRRDTQYF,TGTGCCATCAGTGATAGGCGAGATACGCAGTATTTT
TRBJ1-5,TRBV6-1,many,TRBD1,CASSGTGGYSNQPQHF,TGTGCCAGCAGTGGAACAGGGGGATATAGCAATCAGCCCCAGCATTTT
TRBJ2-3,TRBV6-5,.,.,CASSYRRVTDTQYF,TGTGCCAGCAGCTATAGAAGAGTCACAGATACGCAGTATTTT
TRBJ2-6,TRBV5-1,few,TRBD1,CASSYKSGQSLSGANVLTF,TGCGCCAGCAGCTACAAGTCGGGACAGTCCCTCTCTGGGGCCAACGTCCTGACTTTC
TRBJ2-2,TRBV6-1,few,.,CASRRGSGNTGELFF,TGTGCCAGCAGAAGAGGGTCGGGGAACACCGGGGAGCTGTTTTTT
TRBJ2-7,TRBV10-3,many,TRBD1,CAISKPGQGVHEQYF,TGTGCCATCAGTAAACCGGGACAGGGCGTACACGAGCAGTACTTC
TRBJ2-3,TRBV2,.,TRBD2,CASSVAGVSTDTQYF,TGTGCCAGCAGTGTGGCGGGGGTTAGCACAGATACGCAGTATTTT
TRBJ1-2,TRBV28,.,TRBD1,CASSLRINRGLGYTF,TGTGCCAGCAGTTTGAGGATAAACAGGGGGCTAGGCTACACCTTC
TRBJ2-1,TRBV20-1,.,TRBD2,CSARADGTSDPGFF,TGCAGTGCTAGAGCCGACGGGACTAGCGACCCTGGGTTCTTC
TRBJ2-5,TRBV10-3,.,.,CAIGREGETQYF,TGTGCCATCGGCCGGGAAGGGGAGACCCAGTACTTC
TRBJ2-1,TRBV27,.,TRBD2,CARPGLAGGEQFF,TGTGCCAGACCGGGACTAGCGGGAGGTGAGCAGTTCTTC
TRBJ1-1,TRBV11-2,.,.,CASSSGRIEAFF,TGTGCCAGCAGCTCGGGACGGATTGAAGCCTTCTTT
TRBJ1-1,TRBV29-1,.,TRBD1,CSVGRQGSVKNTEAFF,TGCAGCGTTGGCCGACAGGGCTCCGTGAAGAACACTGAAGCTTTCTTT
TRBJ2-4,TRBV6-4,once,TRBD1,CASSEQGAGNIQYF,TGTGCCAGCAGTGAGCAGGGGGCGGGAAACATTCAGTACTTC
TRBJ1-3,TRBV4-2,.,.,CASSQDWGGSSGNTIYF,TGTGCCAGCAGCCAAGATTGGGGCGGTAGCTCTGGAAACACCATATATTTT
TRBJ2-2,TRBV24-1,few,TRBD1,CATSDPQGQGVRNTGELFF,TGTGCCACCAGTGATCCTCAAGGACAGGGGGTACGAAACACCGGGGAGCTGTTTTTT